This T cell receptor beta chain stems from a study of blood T cells in healthy people across ages. Whole-study results and caveats: Lack of knowledge of donor CMV status possibly confounded expanded clonotype changes.

A second PCR of about 7 to 12 cycles used a sample-barcoded 5' primer and a J-beta primer mix. Template switching added a 12-random-nucleotide identifier to every cDNA molecule. TCRdb itself ran the 5' RACE reads through MiXCR, one entry per CDR3 protein. This table holds 600,000 to 800,000 distinct CDR3 sequences, around 21% found once. In this sample, this clonotype turned up a few times. Its specificity is unknown. Germline CDR1 is ENHRY and CDR2 is SYGVKD. The CDR3 consists of 14 residues. With 0 bases removed from V and 9 bases from J, the gap between germline ends came to 14 bases. Each donor was a healthy Caucasian individual from Russia, aged about 6 to 100. Peripheral blood from each donor was collected in a volume of 8 to 10 milliliters.

This sequence joins TRBV10-3 and TRBJ2-5; D might be TRBD2 (5 bases). This clonotype was obtained from a man in his 70s in good health. What was sequenced was blood. The CDR3 coding sequence is TGTGCCATCAGTGAGTCTGGGCGGGCTCTGGCCCAGTACTTC. Translating it yields CAISESGRALAQYF.